This TCR beta chain is drawn from a study of blood T cell repertoires in COVID-19. Turning to the study itself: Material from acute and convalescent COVID-19 was sourced from the United States, Italy and Spain. PBMCs, B-cell-depleted T cells, or T cells provided the cDNA or gDNA that made up the material.

In the authors' methods: For nucleated cells, counts were estimated from reference gene primer amplification. Data came from immunoSEQ multiplex PCR; TCRdb stores just in-frame clones and leaves some out. The V and J calls and the clone size are those of that table, but D and trimming were determined from the DNA. The sample carries about 310,000 clones, around 86% recorded once. V lost 2 bases to trimming and J lost 1 base, with 8 bases between them. CDR1 and CDR2 (germline): KGHSH, LQKENI. This CDR3 comprises 14 residues. The rearrangement joins TRBV18 to TRBJ2-5; D perhaps matches TRBD1 (5 bases). Sequenced material: peripheral blood. This clonotype originated in a middle-aged man with active or convalescent COVID-19. As DNA, the CDR3 is TGTGCCAGCTCACCAGACAGCACCCAAGAGACCCAGTACTTC. This encodes CASSPDSTQETQYF. Using reference TRBV18 and TRBJ2-5 for the parts outside the CDR3, the full variable domain is NAGVMQNPRHLVRRRGQEARLRCSPMKGHSHVYWYRQLPEEGLKFMVYLQKENIIDESGMPKERFSAEFPKEGPSILRIQQVVRGDSAAYFCASSPDSTQETQYFGPGTRLLVL.